The 6 T cell receptor beta chains presented below share a single source sample, sequenced in a study of shared clonotypes between healthy human individuals. The protocol was immunoSEQ multiplex PCR, while the TCRdb copy is restricted to in-frame clones and leaves out a portion. The sample carries 2.5 million or so clones, about 92% recorded once. Sequencing used naive CD4+ T cells sorted from blood. Subset denoted: CD45RA+ positively selected. These receptors all stem from a man aged 18 to 30 in good health.

This clone was picked up one time. V usage is TRBV2 and J usage is TRBJ1-6; weak D call: TRBD1 (5 bases). Germline V gene data show CDR1 as SNHLY and CDR2 as FYNNEI. This CDR3 region has 16 residues. V lost 9 bases and J 5 bases, leaving 20 bases between the germline ends. The CDR3 DNA reads as TGTGCCAGAGGGAAGACAGCGCTAGCAGATAATTCACCCCTCCACTTT. Translated: CARGKTALADNSPLHF.

On this clone: This same CDR3 is encoded by further DNA sequences in the sample. The chain joins TRBV7-9 to TRBJ1-1, with no clear D. Germline CDR1 is SEHNR and CDR2 is FQNEAQ (reference sequence). V lost 1 base to trimming and J lost 2 bases, with 8 bases between them. The CDR3 is made up of 14 amino acids. DNA for the CDR3: TGTGCCAGCAGCTTAGGAACAGCAAACACTGAAGCTTTCTTT. Translating it yields CASSLGTANTEAFF.

The chain couples TRBV19 to TRBJ2-1; TRBD2 matches at 11 bases. The CDR3 loop spans 19 amino acids. Germline V lookup: CDR1 LNHDA, CDR2 SQIVND (reference sequence). Trimming cost V 3 bases and J 7 bases; bases outside gene matches: 17. CDR3 DNA: TGTGCCAGTAGTATGGGACTTTTAGCGGGAGGGCCCTCGAGGAATGAGCAGTTCTTC. Its translation is CASSMGLLAGGPSRNEQFF.

The chain recombines TRBV27 with TRBJ1-1; D is perhaps TRBD1 (5 bases). Trimming took 2 bases from V and 2 from J, leaving 12 bases between them. This CDR3 is 15 amino acids long. Germline V gene sequence: CDR1 MNHEY, CDR2 SMNVEV (reference sequence). CDR3: CASSLNGGTNTEAFF. As DNA, the CDR3 is TGTGCCAGCAGTTTAAATGGGGGGACCAACACTGAAGCTTTCTTT.

The rearrangement uses TRBV4-1 and TRBJ2-6; the match to TRBD1 covers 9 bases. The germline CDR1 and CDR2 sequences are MGHRA and YSYEKL. V dropped 0 bases and J dropped 4; count of bases not matched to a gene: 4. The CDR3 spans 17 residues. CDR3 loop: CASSQDRDRAGANVLTF. In nucleotides, the CDR3 is TGCGCCAGCAGCCAAGATAGGGACAGGGCCGGGGCCAACGTCCTGACTTTC.

The rearrangement joins TRBV28 to TRBJ1-5, with 8 positions matching TRBD1. Trimming removed 5 bases from V and 6 bases from J; junction bases left unmatched: 6. Germline CDR1 and CDR2: MDHEN and SYDVKM. This CDR3 has 14 amino acids. The CDR3 sequence: CASSVQGAGQPQHF. In DNA, the CDR3 is TGTGCCAGCAGTGTGCAGGGGGCCGGTCAGCCCCAGCATTTT.